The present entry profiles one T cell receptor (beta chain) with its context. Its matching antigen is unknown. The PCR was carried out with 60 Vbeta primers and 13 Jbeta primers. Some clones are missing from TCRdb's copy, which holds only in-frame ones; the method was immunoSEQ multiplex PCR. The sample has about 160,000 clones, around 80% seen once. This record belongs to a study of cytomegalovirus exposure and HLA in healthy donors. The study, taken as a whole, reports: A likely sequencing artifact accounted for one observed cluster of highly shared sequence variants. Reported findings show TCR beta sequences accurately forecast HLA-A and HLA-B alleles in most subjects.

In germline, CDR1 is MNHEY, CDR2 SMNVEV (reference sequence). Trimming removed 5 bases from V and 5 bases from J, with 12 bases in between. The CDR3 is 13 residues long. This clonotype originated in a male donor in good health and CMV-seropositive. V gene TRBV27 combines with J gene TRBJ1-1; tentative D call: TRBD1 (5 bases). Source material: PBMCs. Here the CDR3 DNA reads TGTGCCAGCAGTCTTCTGGGGCGGACTGAAGCTTTCTTT. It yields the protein CASSLLGRTEAFF.